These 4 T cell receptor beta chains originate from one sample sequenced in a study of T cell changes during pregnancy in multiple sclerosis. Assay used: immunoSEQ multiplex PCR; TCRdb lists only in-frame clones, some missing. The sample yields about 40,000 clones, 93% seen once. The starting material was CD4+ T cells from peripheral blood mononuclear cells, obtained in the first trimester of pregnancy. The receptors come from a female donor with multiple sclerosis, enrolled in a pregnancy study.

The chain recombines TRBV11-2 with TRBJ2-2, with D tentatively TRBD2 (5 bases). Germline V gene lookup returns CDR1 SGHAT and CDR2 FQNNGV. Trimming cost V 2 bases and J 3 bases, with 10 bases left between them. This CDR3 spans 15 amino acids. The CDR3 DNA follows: TGTGCCAGCAGCTTAAGAACGGGGTACACCGGGGAGCTGTTTTTT. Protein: CASSLRTGYTGELFF. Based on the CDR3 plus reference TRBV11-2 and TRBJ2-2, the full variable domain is EAGVAQSPRYKIIEKRQSVAFWCNPISGHATLYWYQQILGQGPKLLIQFQNNGVVDDSQLPKDRFSAERLKGVDSTLKIQPAKLEDSAVYLCASSLRTGYTGELFFGEGSRLTVL.

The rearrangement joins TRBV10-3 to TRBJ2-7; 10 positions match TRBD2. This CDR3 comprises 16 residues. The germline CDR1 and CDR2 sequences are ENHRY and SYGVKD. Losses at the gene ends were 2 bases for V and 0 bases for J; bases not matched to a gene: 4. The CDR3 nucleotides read TGTGCCATCAGTGAGAGGACTAGCGGAAGCTCCTACGAGCAGTACTTC. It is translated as CAISERTSGSSYEQYF.

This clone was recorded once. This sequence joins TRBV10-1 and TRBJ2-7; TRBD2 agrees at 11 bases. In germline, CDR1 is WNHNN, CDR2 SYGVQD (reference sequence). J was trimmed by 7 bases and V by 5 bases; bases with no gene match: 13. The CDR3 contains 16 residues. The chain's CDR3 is CASSNGLAGDWGEQYF. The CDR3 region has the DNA TGCGCCAGCAGTAACGGACTAGCGGGCGACTGGGGGGAGCAGTACTTC.

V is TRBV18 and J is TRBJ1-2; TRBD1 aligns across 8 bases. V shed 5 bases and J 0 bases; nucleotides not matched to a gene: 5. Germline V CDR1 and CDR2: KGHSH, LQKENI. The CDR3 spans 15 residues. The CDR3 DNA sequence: TGTGCCAGCTCATCACTACAGGGGGCTAACTATGGCTACACCTTC. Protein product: CASSSLQGANYGYTF.